This T cell receptor (beta chain) was documented in a study of graft-versus-host responses after intestinal transplantation. Study-level information: The whole recipient group had anti-thymocyte globulin induction followed by tacrolimus and steroids for two to four years.

This table comes from immunoSEQ multiplex PCR, and its TCRdb copy is limited to in-frame clones, with some not included. Of 43,000 or so clones listed, roughly 91% were seen once; the top ten hold about 5.9%. The receptor was isolated from a human patient who received an intestinal transplant, so some T cells may come from the graft donor. The sample consisted of PBMCs, taken roughly 860 days after a first intestinal transplant, on the day of a second.

The CDR3 here is CASSLGLSTDTQYF. The DNA for the CDR3 is TGTGCCAGCAGCCTGGGACTAAGCACAGATACGCAGTATTTT. This chain uses TRBV6-5 with TRBJ2-3; 7 positions agree with TRBD2. The CDR3 consists of 14 residues. Germline V gene data show CDR1 as MNHEY and CDR2 as SVGAGI. The V gene end was trimmed by 6 bases and the J gene end by 0 bases; junction bases not matched to a gene: 3.